This TCR beta chain derives from a study of OX40 agonist ivuxolimab in advanced cancers. Study in general: At doses from 0.01 to 10 mg/kg, patients were given intravenous ivuxolimab every 2 weeks.

This clone was observed a single time. The antigen is not known. The ends were cut back, 6 bases at V and 5 bases at J, with 8 bases in the middle. The CDR3 consists of 12 residues. Germline V lookup: CDR1 MNHEY, CDR2 SVGAGI. Points from the study as a whole: At doses 0.1 to 3.0 mg/kg, CD4+ and CD8+ clones expanded.

Systemic immunosuppression or a history of autoimmune disease excluded patients. Assay used: immunoSEQ multiplex PCR; TCRdb lists only in-frame clones, some missing. The data contain more than 55,000 clones, about 83% of them singletons. This sequence was found in an adult with an advanced solid tumor such as melanoma, head and neck, liver or kidney cancer. This material consisted of CD4+ or CD8+ T cells sorted from blood, taken in a trial of the OX40 agonist ivuxolimab. This chain links TRBV6-5 with TRBJ2-1, with D unresolved. CDR3 nucleotide sequence: TGTGCCAGCAGAGGGTCCAACAATGAGCAGTTCTTC. This codes for CASRGSNNEQFF.